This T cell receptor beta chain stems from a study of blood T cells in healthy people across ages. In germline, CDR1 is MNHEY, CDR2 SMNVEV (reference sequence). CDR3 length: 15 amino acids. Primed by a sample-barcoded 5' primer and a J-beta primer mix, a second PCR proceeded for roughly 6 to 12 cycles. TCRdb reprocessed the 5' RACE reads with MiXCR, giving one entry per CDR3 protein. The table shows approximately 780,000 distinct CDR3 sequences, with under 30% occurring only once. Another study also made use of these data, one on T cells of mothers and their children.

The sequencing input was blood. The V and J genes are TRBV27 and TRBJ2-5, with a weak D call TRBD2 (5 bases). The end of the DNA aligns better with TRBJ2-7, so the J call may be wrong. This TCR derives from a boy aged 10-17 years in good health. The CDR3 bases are TGTGCCAGCAGTTCTACCCCGGGGTACTCCTACGAGCAGTACTTC. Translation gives CASSSTPGYSYEQYF.